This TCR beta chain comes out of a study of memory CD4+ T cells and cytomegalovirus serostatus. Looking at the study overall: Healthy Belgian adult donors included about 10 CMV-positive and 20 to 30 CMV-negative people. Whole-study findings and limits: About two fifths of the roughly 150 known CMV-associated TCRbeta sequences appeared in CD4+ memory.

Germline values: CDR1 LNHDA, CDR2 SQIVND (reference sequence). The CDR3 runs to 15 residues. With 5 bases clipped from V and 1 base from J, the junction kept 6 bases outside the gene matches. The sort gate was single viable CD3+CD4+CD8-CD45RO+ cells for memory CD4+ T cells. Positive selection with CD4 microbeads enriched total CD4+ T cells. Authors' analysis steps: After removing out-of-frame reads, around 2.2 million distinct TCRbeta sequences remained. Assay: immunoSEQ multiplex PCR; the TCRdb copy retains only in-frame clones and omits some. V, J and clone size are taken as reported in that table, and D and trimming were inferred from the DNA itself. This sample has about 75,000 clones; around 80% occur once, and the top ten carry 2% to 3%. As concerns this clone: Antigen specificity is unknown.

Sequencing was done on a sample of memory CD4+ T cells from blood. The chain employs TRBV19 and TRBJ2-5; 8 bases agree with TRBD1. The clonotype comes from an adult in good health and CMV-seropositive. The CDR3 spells CASSPSGGGQETQYF. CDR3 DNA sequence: TGTGCCAGTAGTCCCTCAGGGGGCGGCCAAGAGACCCAGTACTTC. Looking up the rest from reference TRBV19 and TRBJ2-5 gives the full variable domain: DGGITQSPKYLFRKEGQNVTLSCEQNLNHDAMYWYRQDPGQGLRLIYYSQIVNDFQKGDIAEGYSVSREKKESFPLTVTSAQKNPTAFYLCASSPSGGGQETQYFGPGTRLLVL.